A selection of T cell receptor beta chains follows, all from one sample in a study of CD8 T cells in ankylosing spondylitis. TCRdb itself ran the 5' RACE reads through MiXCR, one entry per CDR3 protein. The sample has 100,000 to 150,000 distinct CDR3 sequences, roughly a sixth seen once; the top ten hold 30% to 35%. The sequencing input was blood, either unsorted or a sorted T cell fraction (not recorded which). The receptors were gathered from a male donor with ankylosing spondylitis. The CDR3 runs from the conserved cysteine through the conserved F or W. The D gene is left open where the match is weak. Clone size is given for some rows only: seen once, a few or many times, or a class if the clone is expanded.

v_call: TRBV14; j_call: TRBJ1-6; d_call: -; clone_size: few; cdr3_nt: TGTGCCAGCAGCCAAGACCGGAGGGAGGATTCACCCCTCCACTTT; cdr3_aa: CASSQDRREDSPLHF
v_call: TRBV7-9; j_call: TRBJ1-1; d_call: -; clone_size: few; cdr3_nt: TGTGCCAGCAGCCCCCCCCGGGAGGGCCTCCGCGGCACTGAAGCTTTCTTT; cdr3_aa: CASSPPREGLRGTEAFF
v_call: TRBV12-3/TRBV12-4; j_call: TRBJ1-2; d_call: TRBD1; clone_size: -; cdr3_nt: TGTGCCAGCACCGGGACAGTCTATGGCTACACCTTC; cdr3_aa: CASTGTVYGYTF
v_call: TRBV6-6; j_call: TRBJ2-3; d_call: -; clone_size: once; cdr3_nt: TGTGCCACCGTGGTGGGCGATACGCAGTATTTT; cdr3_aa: CATVVGDTQYF
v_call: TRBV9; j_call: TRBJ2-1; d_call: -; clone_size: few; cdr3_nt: TGTGCCAGCAGCGTATGGCCTGGCTTGCCGGATGAGCAGTTCTTC; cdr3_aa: CASSVWPGLPDEQFF
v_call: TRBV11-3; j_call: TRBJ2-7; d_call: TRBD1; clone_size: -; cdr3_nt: TGTGCCAGCGGACAGGCAATTGGGCAGTACTTC; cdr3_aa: CASGQAIGQYF
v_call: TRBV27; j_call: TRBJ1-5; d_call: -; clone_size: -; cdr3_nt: TGTGCCAGCAGGTTGGGGTCGGGCAATCAGCCCCAGCATTTT; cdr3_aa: CASRLGSGNQPQHF
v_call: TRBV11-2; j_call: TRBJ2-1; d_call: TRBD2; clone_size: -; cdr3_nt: TGTGCCAGCAGCCTCACCAGACTAGCGCGGGTCCCATCCTACAATGAGCAGTTCTTC; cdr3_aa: CASSLTRLARVPSYNEQFF
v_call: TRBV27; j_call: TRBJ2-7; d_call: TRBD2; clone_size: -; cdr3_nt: TGTGCCAGCAGTCCCTCCACTAGCGGAAATTACGAGCAGTACTTC; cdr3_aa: CASSPSTSGNYEQYF
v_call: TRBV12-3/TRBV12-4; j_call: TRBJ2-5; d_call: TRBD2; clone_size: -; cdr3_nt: TGTGCCAGCAGTTTAGTCGCGGGAGGGCCGGAGACCCAGTACTTC; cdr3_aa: CASSLVAGGPETQYF
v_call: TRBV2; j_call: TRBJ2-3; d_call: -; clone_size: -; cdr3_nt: TGTGCCAGCAGCGTCAAGCCGGAACCCACAGATACGCAGTATTTT; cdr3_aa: CASSVKPEPTDTQYF
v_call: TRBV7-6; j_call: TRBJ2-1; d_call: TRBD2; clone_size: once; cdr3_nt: TGTGCCAGCAGCTTACTACTTGGGGAGCGGGAGCGGAATGAGCAGTTCTTC; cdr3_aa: CASSLLLGERERNEQFF
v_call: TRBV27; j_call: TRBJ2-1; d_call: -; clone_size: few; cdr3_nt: TGTGCCAGCAGTTTATCTGGACAGTACAATGAGCAGTTCTTC; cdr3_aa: CASSLSGQYNEQFF
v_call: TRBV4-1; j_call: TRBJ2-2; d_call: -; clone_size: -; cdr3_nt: TGCGCCAGCAGCCAAGGGGGCGAAGGGGACCCCACCGGGGAGCTGTTTTTT; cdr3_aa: CASSQGGEGDPTGELFF
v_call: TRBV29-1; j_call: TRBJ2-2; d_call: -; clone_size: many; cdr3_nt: TGCAGCGTTGAAGATCGGGGCAGTACCGGGGAGCTGTTTTTT; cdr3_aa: CSVEDRGSTGELFF
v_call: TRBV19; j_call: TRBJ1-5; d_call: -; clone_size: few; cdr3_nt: TGTGCCAGTAAAAAGGAGGGTTGGGCTCAGCCCCAGCATTTT; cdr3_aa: CASKKEGWAQPQHF
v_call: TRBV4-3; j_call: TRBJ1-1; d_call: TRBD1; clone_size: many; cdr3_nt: TGCGCCAGCAGAGACAGGGAAACTGACACTGAAGCTTTCTTT; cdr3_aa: CASRDRETDTEAFF
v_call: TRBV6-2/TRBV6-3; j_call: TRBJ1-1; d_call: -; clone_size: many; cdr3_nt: TGTGCCAGCAGTATGGACGGATTCTCTGTTAACACTGAAGCTTTCTTT; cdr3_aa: CASSMDGFSVNTEAFF
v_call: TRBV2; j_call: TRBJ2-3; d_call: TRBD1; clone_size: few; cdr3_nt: TGTGCCAGCAGTCCCTCCCCGGGACAGGACACAGATACGCAGTATTTT; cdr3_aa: CASSPSPGQDTDTQYF
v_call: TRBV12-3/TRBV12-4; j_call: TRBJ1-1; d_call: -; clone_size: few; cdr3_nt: TGTGCCAGCAGTCCCCGGGCTGAAGCTTTCTTT; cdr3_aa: CASSPRAEAFF
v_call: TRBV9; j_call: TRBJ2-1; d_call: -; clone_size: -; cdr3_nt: TGTGCCAGCAGCGTAGACCCCCTGAGGGATGAGCAGTTCTTC; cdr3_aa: CASSVDPLRDEQFF
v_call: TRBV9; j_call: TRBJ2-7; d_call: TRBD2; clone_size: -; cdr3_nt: TGTGCCCCAAGTAGGCGGGGACTAGCGGGAGTTGGCTACGAGCAGTACTTC; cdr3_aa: CAPSRRGLAGVGYEQYF
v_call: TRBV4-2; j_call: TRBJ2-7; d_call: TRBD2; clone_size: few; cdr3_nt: TGTGCCAGCAGCCAGAGGACTAGTTCCTACGAGCAGTACTTC; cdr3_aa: CASSQRTSSYEQYF
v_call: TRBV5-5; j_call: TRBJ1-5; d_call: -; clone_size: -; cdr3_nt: TGTGCCAGCAGCCCAAAGGCCTCGTGGGAGCCCCAGCATTTT; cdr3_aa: CASSPKASWEPQHF
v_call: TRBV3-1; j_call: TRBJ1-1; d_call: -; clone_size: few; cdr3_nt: TGTGCCAGCAGCCAAGATTTCGGGCAGAGTGAAGCTTTCTTT; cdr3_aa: CASSQDFGQSEAFF
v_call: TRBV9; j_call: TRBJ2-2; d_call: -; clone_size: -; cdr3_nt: TGTGCCAGCAGCGTGGGGAGGACCGGGGAGCTGTTTTTT; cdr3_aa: CASSVGRTGELFF
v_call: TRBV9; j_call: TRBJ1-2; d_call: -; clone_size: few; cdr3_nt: TGTGCCAGCACCTACCAACAGGGAAACTATGGCTACACCTTC; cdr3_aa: CASTYQQGNYGYTF
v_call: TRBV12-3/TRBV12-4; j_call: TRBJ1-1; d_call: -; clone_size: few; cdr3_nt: TGTGCCAGCAGCATACAGGGAGACACTGAAGCTTTCTTT; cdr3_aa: CASSIQGDTEAFF
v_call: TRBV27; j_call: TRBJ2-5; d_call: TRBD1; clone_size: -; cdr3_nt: TGTGCCAGCAGCCCGAGGATGGGACAGGGCCTTCAAGAGACCCAGTACTTC; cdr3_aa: CASSPRMGQGLQETQYF
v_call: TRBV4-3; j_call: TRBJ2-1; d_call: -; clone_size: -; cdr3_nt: TGCGCCAGCAGCCCGGAACCTGCGCGGAGCTCCTACAATGAGCAGTTCTTC; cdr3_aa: CASSPEPARSSYNEQFF
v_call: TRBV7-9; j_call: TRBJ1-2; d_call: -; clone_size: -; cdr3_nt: TGTGCCAGCAGCTTAGGTTCGCGTATCGATGGCTACACCTTC; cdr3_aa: CASSLGSRIDGYTF
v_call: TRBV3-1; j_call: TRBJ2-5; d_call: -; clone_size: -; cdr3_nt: TGTGCCAGCAGCCAAGGAAACGGGAACGTTCGGTACTTC; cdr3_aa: CASSQGNGNVRYF
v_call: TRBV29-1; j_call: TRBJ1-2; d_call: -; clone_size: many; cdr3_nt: TGCAGCGTCGTACAGAGCGACTATGGCTACACCTTC; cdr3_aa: CSVVQSDYGYTF
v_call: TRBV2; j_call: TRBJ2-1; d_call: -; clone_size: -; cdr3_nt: TGTGCCAGCAGTGAACCGTGGGAGGCCTACAATGAGCAGTTCTTC; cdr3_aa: CASSEPWEAYNEQFF
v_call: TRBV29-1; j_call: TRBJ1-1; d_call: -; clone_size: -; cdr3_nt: TGCAGCGTTGTAGGGGGTATTGAACCTGAAGCTTTCTTT; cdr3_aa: CSVVGGIEPEAFF
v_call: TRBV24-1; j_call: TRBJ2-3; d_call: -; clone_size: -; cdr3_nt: TGTGCCACCAGTGATCCCCGTCAAGGGGATATTACGCAGTATTTT; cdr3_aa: CATSDPRQGDITQYF
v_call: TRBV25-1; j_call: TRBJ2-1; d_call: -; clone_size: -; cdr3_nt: TGTGCCAGCAGTGAAGGTGAACGGGAGATTGATGAGCAGTTCTTC; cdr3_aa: CASSEGEREIDEQFF
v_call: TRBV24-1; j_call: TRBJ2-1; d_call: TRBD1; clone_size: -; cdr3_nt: TGTGCCACCAGTGATTTGCATGACAGGGGGACGGCGGGAGCAGGGTTCGATGAGCAGTTCTTC; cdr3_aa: CATSDLHDRGTAGAGFDEQFF
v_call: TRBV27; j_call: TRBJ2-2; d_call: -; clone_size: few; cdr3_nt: TGTGCCAGCAGTTTCAGCCGCGGGGAGCTGTTTTTT; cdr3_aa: CASSFSRGELFF
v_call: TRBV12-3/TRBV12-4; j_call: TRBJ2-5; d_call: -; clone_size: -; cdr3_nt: TGTGCCAGCAGCCCGGGACTCAAGCAGGAGACCCAGTACTTC; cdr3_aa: CASSPGLKQETQYF
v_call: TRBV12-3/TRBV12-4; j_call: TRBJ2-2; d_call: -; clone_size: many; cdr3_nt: TGTGCCAGCAGTACCCAGGGGATCGGGGAGCTGTTTTTT; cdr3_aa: CASSTQGIGELFF
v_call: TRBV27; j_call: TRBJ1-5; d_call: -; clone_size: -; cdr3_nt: TGTGCCAGCAGTTTATCAGGATTCAATCAGCCCCAGCATTTT; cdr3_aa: CASSLSGFNQPQHF
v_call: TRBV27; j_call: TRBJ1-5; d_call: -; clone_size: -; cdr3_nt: TGTGCCAGCAGGGGGCAGGGGCCCCAGCATTTT; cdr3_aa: CASRGQGPQHF
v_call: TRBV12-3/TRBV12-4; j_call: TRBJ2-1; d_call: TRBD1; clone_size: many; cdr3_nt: TGTGCCAGCACCCCCGCGACAGGGGGCCTTGAGCAGTTCTTC; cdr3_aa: CASTPATGGLEQFF
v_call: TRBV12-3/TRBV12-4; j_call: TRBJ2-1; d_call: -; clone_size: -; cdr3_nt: TGTGCCAGCAGAGTGGTCGACGGAAGTTCCCTCAATGAGCAGTTCTTC; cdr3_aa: CASRVVDGSSLNEQFF